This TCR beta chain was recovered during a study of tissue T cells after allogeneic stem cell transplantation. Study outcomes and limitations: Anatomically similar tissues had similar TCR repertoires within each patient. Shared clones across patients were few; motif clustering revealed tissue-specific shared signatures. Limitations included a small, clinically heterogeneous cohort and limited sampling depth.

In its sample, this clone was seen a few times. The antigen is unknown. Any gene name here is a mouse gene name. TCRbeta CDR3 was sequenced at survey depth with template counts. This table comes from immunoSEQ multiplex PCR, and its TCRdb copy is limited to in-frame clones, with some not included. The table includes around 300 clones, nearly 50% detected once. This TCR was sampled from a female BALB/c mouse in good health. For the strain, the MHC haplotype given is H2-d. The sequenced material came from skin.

The CDR3 loop reads CASSPRDRGREQYF. The CDR3 DNA, read in part, is TGTGCCAGCAGCCCCCGGGACAGGGGGCGCGAACAGTAC. The V gene is TRBV5, the J gene TRBJ2-7, with 12 bases that match TRBD1. The CDR3 end falls 1 residue outside the read, so it is completed with the germline J gene. The CDR3 consists of 14 residues. V lost 4 bases to trimming and J lost 7 bases; unmatched junction nucleotides: 5. Germline V CDR1 and CDR2: LGHNA, YNLKQL (reference sequence).